Below are 12 T cell receptor beta chains sequenced from a single sample in a study of blood T cells in healthy people across ages. The use of a sample-barcoded 5' primer and a J-beta primer mix characterized a second PCR of about 7 to 12 cycles. One entry per CDR3 protein results from TCRdb running MiXCR on the 5' RACE reads. The sample holds some 700,000 distinct CDR3 sequences, 40% to 45% seen once. Source material: blood. The origin of the receptors is a woman in her fifties or sixties in good health.

The V and J genes are TRBV19 and TRBJ2-1; D remains unclear. There are 12 residues in the CDR3. Germline assignment: CDR1 LNHDA and CDR2 SQIVND (reference sequence). The V gene lost 2 bases and the J gene lost 4 bases, with 3 bases spanning the gap. The DNA of the CDR3 is TGTGCCAGTAGTATACAGTACAATGAGCAGTTCTTC. Translated: CASSIQYNEQFF.

The chain combines TRBV5-1 with TRBJ2-3, with a tentative D call TRBD1 (6 bases). The V gene lost 0 bases and the J gene lost 5 bases, with 13 bases spanning the gap. This CDR3 contains 15 residues. Germline values: CDR1 SGHRS, CDR2 YFSETQ. The CDR3 coding sequence is TGCGCCAGCAGCTTGGCCACAGGGCGCGGAGATACGCAGTATTTT. It specifies CASSLATGRGDTQYF. Full variable domain (remainder filled in from reference TRBV5-1 and TRBJ2-3): KAGVTQTPRYLIKTRGQQVTLSCSPISGHRSVSWYQQTPGQGLQFLFEYFSETQRNKGNFPGRFSGRQFSNSRSEMNVSTLELGDSALYLCASSLATGRGDTQYFGPGTRLTVL.

This clonotype occurred once. V and J are TRBV4-1 and TRBJ1-1; D call uncertain. With 0 bases removed from V and 1 base from J, the gap between germline ends came to 12 bases. Germline CDR1 is MGHRA and CDR2 is YSYEKL. This CDR3 comprises 16 residues. The CDR3 here is CASSQDDDTRNTEAFF. CDR3 bases: TGCGCCAGCAGCCAAGATGACGACACGAGGAACACTGAAGCTTTCTTT.

Of note for this clonotype: Germline is not matched at one junction end, which may reflect a read error. The chain carries TRBV4-1 and TRBJ2-4, with D uncertain. Per germline, CDR1 MGHRA and CDR2 YSYEKL. This CDR3 has 15 amino acids. The CDR3 sequence is CASSHSPIAKNIQYF. In DNA, the CDR3 is TGTGCCAGCAGCCATTCTCCAATAGCCAAAAACATTCAGTACTTC.

The CDR3 loop reads CASSSGRDGYGYTF. The CDR3 DNA sequence: TGTGCCAGCAGCTCAGGACGGGACGGATATGGCTACACCTTC. The chain has TRBV28 and TRBJ1-2; tentative D call: TRBD1 (5 bases). From germline, CDR1 is MDHEN and CDR2 SYDVKM. The CDR3 runs to 14 residues. Trimming shortened V by 6 bases and J by 5 bases, and 16 bases separated the two germline ends.

V gene TRBV6-1 combines with J gene TRBJ1-5; perhaps TRBD1 as D (5 bases). The CDR3 contains 13 residues. CDR1 MNHNS and CDR2 SASEGT come from the germline V gene. V lost 3 bases and J 11 bases, leaving 14 bases between the germline ends. The CDR3, as DNA: TGTGCCAGCAGTGAGTACTTTCACAGGTCCCAGCATTTT. Amino acid sequence: CASSEYFHRSQHF.

This rearrangement joins TRBV29-1 to TRBJ2-7; D gene uncertain. The ends were cut back, 4 bases at V and 4 bases at J, with 8 bases in the middle. Germline lookup yields CDR1 SQVTM and CDR2 ANQGSEA. This CDR3 has 11 residues. CDR3: CSVAETYEQYF. In DNA form, the CDR3 reads TGCAGCGTTGCGGAGACGTACGAGCAGTACTTC.

The rearrangement uses TRBV4-1 and TRBJ1-2, with a possible D match to TRBD1 (5 bases). The germline V gene has CDR1 MGHRA and CDR2 YSYEKL. With 3 bases removed from V and 4 bases from J, the gap between germline ends came to 9 bases. The CDR3 sequence is 13 residues long. The CDR3 reads CASSHDSLYGYTF. The CDR3 region has the DNA TGCGCCAGCAGCCACGACAGCCTCTATGGCTACACCTTC.

This chain uses TRBV29-1 with TRBJ1-1; D not resolved. The CDR3 is 13 residues long. From germline, CDR1 is SQVTM and CDR2 ANQGSEA. Between the trimmed V and J ends, which lost 2 bases and 4 bases, there was a span of 11 bases. The CDR3 reads CSVERPWGTEAFF. The CDR3 DNA reads as TGCAGCGTTGAAAGACCGTGGGGCACTGAAGCTTTCTTT.

The J gene is TRBJ2-3, the V gene TRBV19, with D perhaps TRBD2 (5 bases). V was pared by 10 bases and J by 2 bases, with 13 bases between. Germline-derived CDR1 and CDR2 are LNHDA and SQIVND (reference sequence). The length of the CDR3 is 13 residues. CDR3 nucleotide sequence: TGTGCCACCACGGGAAAGCTCACAGATACGCAGTATTTT. Its protein is CATTGKLTDTQYF.

This clonotype was observed a few times. The V and J genes are TRBV24-1 and TRBJ2-7, with D unresolved. This CDR3 has 12 residues. V shed 4 bases and J shed 7 bases, with 10 bases lying between them. Germline values: CDR1 KGHDR, CDR2 SFDVKD. CDR3 in amino acids: CATSERPFEQYF. CDR3 DNA sequence: TGTGCCACCAGTGAACGTCCGTTTGAGCAGTACTTC.

This clonotype showed up just once. The J gene is TRBJ1-1, the V gene TRBV7-2, with 7 positions matching TRBD1. CDR1 is SGHTA, CDR2 FQGNSA, per germline. CDR3 length: 15 amino acids. V trimming: 5 bases; J trimming: 1 base; junction bases outside the gene matches: 7. The CDR3 bases are TGTGCCAGCAGCCCTCCGGGACAGACGAACACTGAAGCTTTCTTT. Amino acid sequence: CASSPPGQTNTEAFF.